The following is a T cell receptor beta chain sequence with its context. This specimen belongs to a study of blood T cells in healthy people across ages. The CDR3 has 13 residues. The V end lost 4 bases, the J end lost 4 bases, and 8 bases lay between the germline ends. Germline values: CDR1 LNHDA, CDR2 SQIVND (reference sequence). A J-beta primer mix and a sample-barcoded 5' primer were used in a second PCR of roughly 6 to 11 cycles. TCRdb re-derived calls from the 5' RACE reads in MiXCR, one entry per CDR3 protein. This sample yields roughly 1,700,000 distinct CDR3 sequences, of which 28% are seen a single time; more than 6% belongs to the top ten.

This receptor was taken from a woman between 25 and 40 years old in good health. The sequenced material came from blood. The gene calls are TRBV19 and TRBJ2-1, with no clear D. CDR3 DNA sequence: TGTGCCAGTAGTAAGAAGGTATACAATGAGCAGTTCTTC. Encoded protein: CASSKKVYNEQFF.